This record covers a single T cell receptor (beta chain). The target antigen is unknown. Primers for the PCR totalled 60 Vbeta and 13 Jbeta. Some clones are missing from TCRdb's copy, which holds only in-frame ones; the method was immunoSEQ multiplex PCR. The sample holds 200,000 to 250,000 clones, 76% seen once. Trimming at V came to 3 bases and at J to 6 bases, leaving 9 bases not matched to a gene. This CDR3 spans 15 amino acids. CDR1 is SGDLS, CDR2 YYNGEE, per germline. These data belong to a study of cytomegalovirus exposure and HLA in healthy donors. Study information: Earlier sequencing of 150 million to 200 million T cells yielded approximately 100 million unique TCR beta sequences.

Study-wide results and limits: Later analysis showed most CMV-associated TCR beta chains appearing HLA-restricted. In a later analysis, DRB1 alleles had the most associated TCRs; HLA-C alleles the fewest. TCR beta V segments were, for the most part, productive about 87% or about 30% of the time in an earlier analysis.

V gene TRBV9 combines with J gene TRBJ2-7, with 10 bases fitting TRBD1. The origin of this receptor is a man aged 18 to 30 in good health and CMV-seronegative. Sequencing input: PBMCs. Written as DNA, the CDR3 is TGTGCCAGCAGCGAGAGTGCGGGACAGGGGCTCGAGCAGTACTTC. Translated: CASSESAGQGLEQYF.